This TCR beta chain was recovered during a study of cytomegalovirus exposure and HLA in healthy donors. Study-level results: From TCR beta sequences, most subjects' HLA-A and HLA-B alleles were reportedly predicted accurately.

V lost 5 bases to trimming and J lost 2 bases; unmatched junction nucleotides: 3. This CDR3 contains 13 residues. Germline V CDR1 and CDR2: MNHNY, SVGAGI (reference sequence). 60 Vbeta and 13 Jbeta primers were used in PCR. Study processing details: Approximately 86 million unique TCR beta chains, 8.5 million to 14 million shared, were counted in a later analysis. Assay used: immunoSEQ multiplex PCR; TCRdb lists only in-frame clones, some missing. V and J calls and clone size are as listed in that table; D and trimming were resolved from the DNA. The data show fewer than 200,000 clones, 60% to 80% seen once. Concerning this clone itself: Its target is unknown.

The gene calls are TRBV6-6 and TRBJ2-7, with 7 bases that match TRBD1. The sample consisted of PBMCs. The origin of this receptor is a man aged 18 to 30 in good health and CMV-seropositive. The CDR3 sequence: CASSRDRAYEQYF. DNA for the CDR3: TGTGCCAGCAGTCGGGACAGAGCCTACGAGCAGTACTTC.